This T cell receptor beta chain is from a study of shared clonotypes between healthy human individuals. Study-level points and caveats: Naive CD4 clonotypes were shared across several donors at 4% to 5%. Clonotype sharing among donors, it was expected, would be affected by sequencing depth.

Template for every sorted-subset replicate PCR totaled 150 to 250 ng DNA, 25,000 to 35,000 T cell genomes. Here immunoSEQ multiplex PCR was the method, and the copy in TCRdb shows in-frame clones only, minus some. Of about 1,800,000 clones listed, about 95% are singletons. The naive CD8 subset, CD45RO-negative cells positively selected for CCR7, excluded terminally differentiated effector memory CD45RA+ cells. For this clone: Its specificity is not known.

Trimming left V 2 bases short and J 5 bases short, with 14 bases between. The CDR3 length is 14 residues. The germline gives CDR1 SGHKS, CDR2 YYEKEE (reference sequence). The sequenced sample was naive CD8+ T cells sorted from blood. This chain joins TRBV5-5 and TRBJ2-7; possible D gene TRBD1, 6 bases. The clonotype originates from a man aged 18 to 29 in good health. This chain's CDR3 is CASSFSAEGDEQYF. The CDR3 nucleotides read TGTGCCAGCAGCTTCAGCGCCGAGGGGGACGAGCAGTACTTC.